The 30 T cell receptor beta chains presented below share a single source sample, sequenced in a study of T cell responses to AZD1222 COVID-19 vaccine. Libraries were prepared by immunoSEQ multiplex PCR; TCRdb keeps only in-frame clonotypes and omits some of them. The table includes fewer than 130,000 clones, about 85% detected once. The sample here was peripheral blood, taken on day 0 of AZD1222 vaccination. The source is an adult in good health.

V gene TRBV19 combines with J gene TRBJ1-2; TRBD1 is a possible D gene (5 bases). CDR1 is LNHDA and CDR2 is SQIVND in the germline V gene (reference sequence). The CDR3 is made up of 14 amino acids. Deletions cut 5 bases from V and 4 bases from J, with 14 bases between. CDR3 sequence (DNA): TGTGCCAGTAGTGTCCAGACGGGGGGCTATGGCTACACCTTC. As protein: CASSVQTGGYGYTF.

V usage is TRBV11-3 and J usage is TRBJ2-1; D may be TRBD2 (6 bases). Trimming removed 1 base at V and 7 bases at J, with 8 bases between. Germline V CDR1 and CDR2: SGHNT, YENEEA. The CDR3 runs 13 residues. CDR3 DNA sequence: TGTGCCAGCAGCTTAGGTGCGGGGAATGAGCAGTTCTTC. Translated, it gives CASSLGAGNEQFF. Using reference TRBV11-3 and TRBJ2-1 for the parts outside the CDR3, the full variable domain is EAGVVQSPRYKIIEKKQPVAFWCNPISGHNTLYWYLQNLGQGPELLIRYENEEAVDDSQLPKDRFSAERLKGVDSTLKIQPAELGDSAVYLCASSLGAGNEQFFGPGTRLTVL.

This sequence joins TRBV13 and TRBJ1-1; possible D gene TRBD1, 5 bases. The V end was cut by 5 bases, the J end by 5 bases, with 12 bases between. This CDR3 is built from 13 residues. CDR1 and CDR2 from the germline V gene are PRHDT and FYEKMQ (reference sequence). The CDR3 DNA reads TGTGCCAGCAGCCCGACCTGGGGGACTGAAGCTTTCTTT. Its protein is CASSPTWGTEAFF. The variable domain in full, with the rest retrieved from reference TRBV13 and TRBJ1-1, is AAGVIQSPRHLIKEKRETATLKCYPIPRHDTVYWYQQGPGQDPQFLISFYEKMQSDKGSIPDRFSAQQFSDYHSELNMSSLELGDSALYFCASSPTWGTEAFFGQGTRLTVV.

This chain connects TRBV29-1 to TRBJ1-3; D is unclear. The CDR3 is made up of 13 amino acids. The V gene's germline CDR1 is SQVTM and CDR2 ANQGSEA. V lost 2 bases to trimming and J lost 0 bases, with 5 bases between them. The CDR3 reads CSVERVSGNTIYF. As DNA, the CDR3 is TGCAGCGTTGAACGGGTCTCTGGAAACACCATATATTTT.

CDR3 sequence (DNA): TGTGCCAGCCTCCAGACAGTCGTGAACACCGGGGAGCTGTTTTTT. Protein: CASLQTVVNTGELFF. The chain links TRBV19 to TRBJ2-2; TRBD1 might be the D (5 bases). Germline V lookup: CDR1 LNHDA, CDR2 SQIVND (reference sequence). Deletions cut 9 bases from V and 1 base from J, with 15 bases between. CDR3 length: 15 amino acids.

The chain combines TRBV21-1 with TRBJ1-5. TRBV21-1 is a documented pseudogene. This CDR3 has 15 amino acids. The CDR3 is CARLSLWESSQPQHF. CDR3 DNA: TGTGCCAGATTGAGTTTATGGGAATCTTCTCAGCCCCAGCATTTT.

This chain joins TRBV24-1 and TRBJ2-6; tentative D call: TRBD2 (5 bases). Germline loops: CDR1 KGHDR, CDR2 SFDVKD. The ends were cut back, 5 bases at V and 4 bases at J, with 11 bases in the middle. The length of the CDR3 is 15 residues. The chain's CDR3 is CATSARVNGANVLTF. The CDR3 region has the DNA TGTGCCACCAGTGCGCGGGTTAACGGGGCCAACGTCCTGACTTTC.

This clone came up once. V gene TRBV5-1 combines with J gene TRBJ1-2; 9 bases line up with TRBD1. The V and J ends lost 3 bases and 6 bases, in that order; junction bases with no gene match: 12. The CDR3 is made up of 16 amino acids. Germline CDR1 reads SGHRS; CDR2 reads YFSETQ. CDR3 DNA: TGCGCCAGCAGCTACTCTCCTACAGGGGGCGCGGATGGCTACACCTTC. It yields the protein CASSYSPTGGADGYTF.

This CDR3 reads CASSDPGNYEQYF. CDR3 in DNA: TGCGCCAGCAGTGACCCGGGGAATTACGAGCAGTACTTC. The chain links TRBV10-1 to TRBJ2-7, with D possibly being TRBD2 (5 bases). V lost 3 bases, J lost 4 bases, and 10 bases lay in between. This CDR3 has 13 amino acids. The V gene's germline CDR1 is WNHNN and CDR2 SYGVQD (reference sequence).

The rearrangement links TRBV15 to TRBJ1-6, with D uncertain. Trimming stripped 1 base from V and 0 bases from J, with 10 bases between. There are 17 residues in the CDR3. From germline, CDR1 is LNHNV and CDR2 YYDKDF (reference sequence). Written as DNA, the CDR3 is TGTGCCACCAGCAGAGGAACCATAAGCTCCTATAATTCACCCCTCCACTTT. It encodes CATSRGTISSYNSPLHF.

The chain links TRBV7-2 to TRBJ1-5; no reliable D call. The CDR3 has 15 residues. V lost 4 bases to trimming and J lost 0 bases, with 10 bases between them. The V gene's germline CDR1 is SGHTA and CDR2 FQGNSA. The CDR3 loop is CASSSGRSSNQPQHF. The CDR3, as DNA: TGTGCCAGCAGCTCTGGACGGAGTAGCAATCAGCCCCAGCATTTT.

The chain employs TRBV3-1 (or the pseudogene TRBV3-2) and TRBJ1-2; the match to TRBD1 covers 9 bases. CDR3 size: 13 residues. Germline lookup yields CDR1 LGHDT and CDR2 YNNKEL (reference sequence). V gave up 5 bases and J gave up 6 bases; unmatched junction bases: 4. The CDR3 DNA reads as TGTGCCAGCAGCGGGGACAGGGACGATGGCTACACCTTC. It yields the protein CASSGDRDDGYTF.

CDR3 bases: TGTGCCAGCAGCTTAGCAGGGACCGAAAACATTCAGTACTTC. Its protein is CASSLAGTENIQYF. The chain recombines TRBV7-9 with TRBJ2-4; D is possibly TRBD1 or TRBD2 (5 bases each). Trimming cost V 0 bases and J 5 bases, with 8 bases left between them. The CDR3 totals 14 residues. Germline V gene lookup returns CDR1 SEHNR and CDR2 FQNEAQ (reference sequence).

The chain uses TRBV6-6 and TRBJ2-3; D is unclear. Trimming shortened V by 10 bases and J by 1 base, and 18 bases separated the two germline ends. CDR3 size: 15 residues. Germline CDR1 reads MNHNY; CDR2 reads SVGAGI (reference sequence). This CDR3 is CATTRLGVGTDTQYF. The CDR3 bases are TGTGCCACCACCCGTCTAGGAGTGGGCACAGATACGCAGTATTTT.

This clone was seen only once. This sequence joins TRBV6-5 and TRBJ2-7; 9 bases agree with TRBD2. Trimming took 2 bases from V and 12 from J; bases not matched to a gene: 8. The CDR3 consists of 13 residues. Germline CDR1 and CDR2: MNHEY and SVGAGI. The CDR3 region is CASSYGSSGNRYF. The CDR3 bases are TGTGCCAGCAGTTACGGGTCTAGCGGGAATCGGTACTTC.

V usage is TRBV27 and J usage is TRBJ2-7; TRBD1 is a possible D gene (6 bases). V lost 8 bases to trimming and J lost 1 base, with 18 bases between them. Per the germline V gene, CDR1 is MNHEY and CDR2 is SMNVEV (reference sequence). The CDR3 sequence is 15 residues long. The CDR3 region is CASGSTGIGSYEQYF. The CDR3 bases are TGTGCCAGCGGGTCAACAGGGATAGGATCCTACGAGCAGTACTTC.

The chain is built from TRBV4-1 and TRBJ1-6; D is unresolved. The V end lost 6 bases, the J end lost 16 bases, and 16 bases lay between the germline ends. Germline assignment: CDR1 MGHRA and CDR2 YSYEKL. This CDR3 has 12 amino acids. CDR3 amino acids: CASRGTDGLLHF. The CDR3 region has the DNA TGCGCCAGCAGAGGCACTGACGGCTTGCTCCACTTT.

The chain joins TRBV29-1 to TRBJ1-1, with D possibly matching TRBD1 (5 bases). CDR1 and CDR2 from the germline V gene are SQVTM and ANQGSEA. V lost 8 bases and J 0 bases, leaving 16 bases between the germline ends. The CDR3 runs 14 residues. This CDR3 is CSCRQGNVNTEAFF. CDR3 coding DNA: TGCAGCTGCCGGCAGGGTAATGTGAACACTGAAGCTTTCTTT.

The V and J genes are TRBV6-5 and TRBJ1-1; no reliable D call. Per the germline V gene, CDR1 is MNHEY and CDR2 is SVGAGI. V was trimmed by 2 bases and J by 4 bases, leaving 14 bases between them. The CDR3 length is 15 residues. The CDR3 sequence: CASSYPNQRTTEAFF. In DNA form, the CDR3 reads TGTGCCAGCAGTTACCCAAACCAGAGAACCACTGAAGCTTTCTTT.

The J gene is TRBJ2-7, the V gene TRBV14, with D unresolved. The V end was cut by 1 base, the J end by 4 bases, with 11 bases between. Germline assignment: CDR1 SGHDN and CDR2 FVKESK. CDR3 size: 14 residues. CDR3 sequence reads: CASSQVPESYEQYF. The CDR3 bases are TGTGCCAGCAGCCAAGTTCCGGAGAGTTACGAGCAGTACTTC. The full variable domain, its missing parts supplied by reference TRBV14 and TRBJ2-7, is EAGVTQFPSHSVIEKGQTVTLRCDPISGHDNLYWYRRVMGKEIKFLLHFVKESKQDESGMPNNRFLAERTGGTYSTLKVQPAELEDSGVYFCASSQVPESYEQYFGPGTRLTVT.

V gene TRBV19 combines with J gene TRBJ1-2; possibly TRBD1 for D (5 bases). The CDR3 totals 15 residues. CDR1 and CDR2 from the germline V gene are LNHDA and SQIVND (reference sequence). V lost 3 bases to trimming and J lost 1 base, with 12 bases between them. In DNA, the CDR3 is TGTGCCAGTAGTATTCCTGGGACTCTTAACTATGGCTACACCTTC. Its protein product is CASSIPGTLNYGYTF. Complete variable domain (other parts from reference TRBV19 and TRBJ1-2): DGGITQSPKYLFRKEGQNVTLSCEQNLNHDAMYWYRQDPGQGLRLIYYSQIVNDFQKGDIAEGYSVSREKKESFPLTVTSAQKNPTAFYLCASSIPGTLNYGYTFGSGTRLTVV.

CDR3 nucleotides: TGTGCCAGTAGTATTTCTAGCGGGAGTTCGTTCGGGGCGGAGCAGTACTTC. Amino acids: CASSISSGSSFGAEQYF. The J gene is TRBJ2-7, the V gene TRBV19, with TRBD2 matching over 10 bases. The V gene's germline CDR1 is LNHDA and CDR2 SQIVND (reference sequence). There are 17 residues in the CDR3. The ends lost 3 bases at V and 7 bases at J; junction bases unmatched: 15.

The chain employs TRBV5-1 and TRBJ2-3; TRBD1 matches at 7 bases. From germline, CDR1 is SGHRS and CDR2 YFSETQ. Trimming took 4 bases from V and 3 from J; bases not matched to a gene: 8. CDR3 length: 15 amino acids. CDR3: CASSLDRAVTDTQYF. CDR3 nucleotide sequence: TGCGCCAGCAGCCTCGACAGGGCAGTGACAGATACGCAGTATTTT.

V usage is TRBV5-4 and J usage is TRBJ2-7; the match to TRBD1 covers 12 bases. Germline V gives CDR1 SGHNT, CDR2 YYREEE (reference sequence). This CDR3 comprises 17 residues. Trimming took 4 bases from V and 2 from J; bases not matched to a gene: 10. The CDR3 loop is CASSPKAGTGGPYEQYF. The CDR3, as DNA: TGTGCCAGCAGCCCCAAAGCCGGGACAGGGGGCCCCTACGAGCAGTACTTC.

This clone was observed many times. V usage is TRBV4-2 and J usage is TRBJ1-6; D remains unclear. Trimming stripped 4 bases from V and 7 bases from J, with 23 bases between. The CDR3 has 18 residues. The germline V gene encodes CDR1 LGHNA and CDR2 YNFKEQ. The CDR3 bases are TGTGCCAGCAGCCCCCTAGAGGAGGGCAGTTCCACAAATTCACCCCTCCACTTT. It codes for CASSPLEEGSSTNSPLHF.

There are a few counts of this clone. The V and J genes are TRBV11-2 and TRBJ1-1, with 8 nucleotides matching TRBD1. In germline, CDR1 is SGHAT, CDR2 FQNNGV. This CDR3 spans 14 amino acids. J was trimmed by 4 bases and V by 5 bases; bases with no gene match: 6. CDR3: CASSRQGIPTEAFF. The CDR3, as DNA: TGTGCCAGCAGCCGACAGGGGATACCCACTGAAGCTTTCTTT.

This clone was counted a single time. The rearrangement uses TRBV19 and TRBJ1-1; D call uncertain. The CDR3 sequence is 15 residues long. Trimming stripped 3 bases from V and 0 bases from J, with 11 bases between. CDR1 is LNHDA, CDR2 SQIVND, per germline (reference sequence). The chain's CDR3 is CASSIGFGMNTEAFF. The CDR3 nucleotides are TGTGCCAGTAGTATTGGGTTCGGCATGAACACTGAAGCTTTCTTT.

The chain is built from TRBV27 and TRBJ1-2; a possible D gene is TRBD1 (5 bases). The germline V gene has CDR1 MNHEY and CDR2 SMNVEV (reference sequence). The V and J ends lost 9 bases and 1 base respectively, with 12 bases between them. This CDR3 comprises 13 residues. The DNA of the CDR3 is TGTGCCAGTTGGGGGGGACTTAACTATGGCTACACCTTC. Translating gives CASWGGLNYGYTF.

This chain connects TRBV29-1 to TRBJ1-4, with D unresolved. Germline CDR1 SQVTM, CDR2 ANQGSEA. The CDR3 sequence is 15 residues long. The V end lost 0 bases, the J end lost 4 bases, and 12 bases lay between the germline ends. The CDR3 is CSVEDPWEYNEKLFF. The CDR3 DNA follows: TGCAGCGTTGAAGATCCTTGGGAGTATAATGAAAAACTGTTTTTT.

The rearrangement uses TRBV19 and TRBJ1-4, with 9 bases identical to TRBD1. Trimming removed 3 bases from V and 2 bases from J; junction bases left unmatched: 1. The CDR3 is 15 amino acids. Germline V gene data show CDR1 as LNHDA and CDR2 as SQIVND (reference sequence). The CDR3 loop is CASSIGQGTNEKLFF. In nucleotides, the CDR3 is TGTGCCAGTAGTATCGGACAGGGGACTAATGAAAAACTGTTTTTT.